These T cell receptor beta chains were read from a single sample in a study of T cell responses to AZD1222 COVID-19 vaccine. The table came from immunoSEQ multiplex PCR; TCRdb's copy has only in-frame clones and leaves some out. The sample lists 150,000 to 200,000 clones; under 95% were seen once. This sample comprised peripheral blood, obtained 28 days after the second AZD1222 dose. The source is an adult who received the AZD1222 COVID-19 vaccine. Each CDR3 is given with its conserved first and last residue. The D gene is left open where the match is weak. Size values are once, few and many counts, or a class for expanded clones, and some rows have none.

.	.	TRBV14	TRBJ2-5	CASSHSITGRETQYF	TGTGCCAGCAGCCACTCAATCACAGGGAGGGAGACCCAGTACTTC
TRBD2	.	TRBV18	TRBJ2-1	CASSPPGLAGPYNEQFF	TGTGCCAGCTCACCTCCGGGACTAGCGGGCCCTTACAATGAGCAGTTCTTC
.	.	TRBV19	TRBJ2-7	CASSIRQEHTYEQYF	TGTGCCAGTAGTATACGACAGGAGCACACCTACGAGCAGTACTTC
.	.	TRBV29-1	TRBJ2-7	CSVSGTSYEQYF	TGCAGCGTTTCAGGGACGAGCTACGAGCAGTACTTC
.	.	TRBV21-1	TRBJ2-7	CASSRDRSVAEQYF	TGTGCCAGCAGCCGGGACAGGAGCGTGGCCGAGCAGTACTTC
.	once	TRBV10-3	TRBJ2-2	CAISEQGPGTGELFF	TGTGCCATCAGTGAGCAGGGGCCGGGCACCGGGGAGCTGTTTTTT
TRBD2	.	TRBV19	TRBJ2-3	CASSGTSGGTDTQYF	TGTGCCAGTAGTGGAACTAGCGGCGGCACAGATACGCAGTATTTT
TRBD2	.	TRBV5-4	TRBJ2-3	CASSLAGSGGDTQYF	TGTGCCAGCAGCCTAGCGGGTTCTGGGGGGGATACGCAGTATTTT
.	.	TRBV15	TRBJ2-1	CATSTAGSYNEQFF	TGTGCCACCAGCACGGCGGGCTCCTACAATGAGCAGTTCTTC
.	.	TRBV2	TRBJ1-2	CASSERSPWEGYTF	TGTGCCAGCAGTGAACGCAGCCCCTGGGAAGGCTACACCTTC
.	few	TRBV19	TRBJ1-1	CASSRTANTEAFF	TGTGCCAGTAGTAGGACAGCGAACACTGAAGCTTTCTTT
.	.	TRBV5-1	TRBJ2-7	CASSLAVGLLIYEQYF	TGCGCCAGCAGCTTGGCGGTAGGACTTTTGATATACGAGCAGTACTTC
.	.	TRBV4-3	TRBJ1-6	CASSQDQGSYNSPLHF	TGCGCCAGCAGCCAAGATCAGGGCTCCTATAATTCACCCCTCCACTTT
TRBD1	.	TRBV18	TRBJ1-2	CASSPGTGGVNGYTF	TGTGCCAGCTCACCGGGGACAGGGGGCGTCAATGGCTACACCTTC
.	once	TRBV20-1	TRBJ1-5	CSAGVNQPQHF	TGCAGTGCGGGGGTCAATCAGCCCCAGCATTTT
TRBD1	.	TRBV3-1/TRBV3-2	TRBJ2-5	CASSSRTGKETQYF	TGTGCCAGCAGCTCCCGGACAGGGAAAGAGACCCAGTACTTC
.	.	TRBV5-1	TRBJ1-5	CASSLVPGMSNQPQHF	TGCGCCAGCAGCTTGGTTCCAGGGATGAGCAATCAGCCCCAGCATTTT
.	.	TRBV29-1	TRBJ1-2	CSVSGVDYGYTF	TGCAGCGTTTCAGGGGTGGACTATGGCTACACCTTC
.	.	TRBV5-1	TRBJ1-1	CASSSQGGSTEAFF	TGCGCCAGCAGCTCACAGGGAGGGAGCACTGAAGCTTTCTTT
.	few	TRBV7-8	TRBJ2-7	CASSFSYRGGEQYF	TGTGCCAGCAGCTTTTCGTACAGGGGGGGTGAGCAGTACTTC